The 7 T cell receptor beta chains reported below all come from one sample, sequenced in a study of T cells in localized non-small cell lung cancer. Method: immunoSEQ multiplex PCR; TCRdb's copy keeps in-frame clones and lacks some. The profile covers tens of thousands of clones, with around 88% appearing a single time and 9.4% taken by the ten largest. The sample here was peripheral blood mononuclear cells, taken before any cancer treatment. The receptors come from a woman aged 35 to 69 with stage III lung adenocarcinoma.

The chain combines TRBV11-3 with TRBJ2-7; D ambiguous. The CDR3 is 14 residues long. From germline, CDR1 is SGHNT and CDR2 YENEEA. Trimming took off 0 bases at V and 6 bases at J, with 12 bases between the two ends. In DNA form, the CDR3 reads TGTGCCAGCAGCTTAGAGGGCCCATCGTCCGAGCAGTACTTC. Its protein is CASSLEGPSSEQYF.

The rearrangement uses TRBV6-1 and TRBJ1-2; D gene unclear. Germline V gene sequence: CDR1 MNHNS, CDR2 SASEGT. The CDR3 spans 12 residues. The V and J ends lost 7 bases and 2 bases respectively, with 8 bases between them. Here the CDR3 reads CASNWVNYGYTF. The CDR3 nucleotides are TGTGCCAGCAATTGGGTAAACTATGGCTACACCTTC.

V usage is TRBV2 and J usage is TRBJ2-5, with TRBD2 matching over 10 bases. From germline, CDR1 is SNHLY and CDR2 FYNNEI. The CDR3 contains 14 residues. Losses at the gene ends were 4 bases for V and 12 bases for J; bases not matched to a gene: 11. The CDR3 here is CASSGRAAGGPKYF. The CDR3 nucleotides are TGTGCCAGCAGTGGCCGGGCAGCGGGAGGGCCCAAGTACTTC.

The V call is TRBV4-2, the J call TRBJ1-3, with 9 nucleotides matching TRBD1. In germline, CDR1 is LGHNA, CDR2 YNFKEQ. Losses at the gene ends were 1 base for V and 2 bases for J; bases not matched to a gene: 6. This CDR3 has 17 residues. This chain's CDR3 is CASSQGGQGITGNTIYF. CDR3 DNA: TGTGCCAGCAGCCAAGGAGGACAGGGGATCACTGGAAACACCATATATTTT.

V is TRBV5-8 and J is TRBJ2-7; D call uncertain. V was shortened by 0 bases and J by 7 bases, with 8 bases between the two germline ends. Germline V gene lookup returns CDR1 SGHTS and CDR2 YDEGEE. This CDR3 has 12 residues. The CDR3 DNA reads as TGTGCCAGCAGCTTGGCCGCTAGAGAGCAGTACTTC. Protein: CASSLAAREQYF.

This sequence joins TRBV15 and TRBJ2-3, with 7 positions matching TRBD1. The length of the CDR3 is 14 residues. V gave up 4 bases and J gave up 6 bases; unmatched junction bases: 7. Per the germline V gene, CDR1 is LNHNV and CDR2 is YYDKDF (reference sequence). As DNA, the CDR3 is TGTGCCACCAGCACTAGACAGGGAACCGATACGCAGTATTTT. Translation gives CATSTRQGTDTQYF.

This clone showed up just once. The rearrangement links TRBV5-6 to TRBJ2-7; perhaps TRBD2 as D (6 bases). The germline V gene encodes CDR1 SGHDT and CDR2 YYEEEE. The V end was cut by 5 bases, the J end by 4 bases, with 19 bases between. CDR3 size: 15 residues. The CDR3: CASREERALGYEQYF. The DNA of the CDR3 is TGTGCCAGCAGGGAAGAGCGGGCTCTGGGGTACGAGCAGTACTTC.